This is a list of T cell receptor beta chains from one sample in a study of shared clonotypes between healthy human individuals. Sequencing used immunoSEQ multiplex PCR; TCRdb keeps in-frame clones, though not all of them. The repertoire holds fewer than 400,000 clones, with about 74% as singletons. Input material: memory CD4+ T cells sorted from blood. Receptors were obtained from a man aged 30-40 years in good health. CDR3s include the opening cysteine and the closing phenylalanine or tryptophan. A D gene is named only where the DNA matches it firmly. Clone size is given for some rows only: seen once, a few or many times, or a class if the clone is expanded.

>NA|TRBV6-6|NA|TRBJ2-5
TGTGCCAGCAGTCCCCGGGACGGTCATAAAGAGACCCAGTACTTC
CASSPRDGHKETQYF
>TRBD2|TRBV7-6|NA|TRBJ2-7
TGTGCCAGCAGCTTAGTGAGCGGGAGGGCCTACGAGCAGTACTTC
CASSLVSGRAYEQYF
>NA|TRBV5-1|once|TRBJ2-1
TGCGCCAGCAGCTTGGATAGGACAGTCTCCTACAATGAGCAGTTCTTC
CASSLDRTVSYNEQFF
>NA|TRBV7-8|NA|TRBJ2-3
TGTGCCAGCAGCCTCCCGGGCAGCACCTCTAATTTT
CASSLPGSTSNF
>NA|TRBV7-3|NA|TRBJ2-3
TGTGCCAGCAGTTTTAATACAGATACGCAGTATTTT
CASSFNTDTQYF
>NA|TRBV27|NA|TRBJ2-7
TGTGCCACAGCTTCGGGAGCCTGGTCCTACGAGCAGTACTTC
CATASGAWSYEQYF
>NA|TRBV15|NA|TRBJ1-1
TGTGCCACCAGCAGAGTTCATCTGAACACTGAAGCTTTCTTT
CATSRVHLNTEAFF
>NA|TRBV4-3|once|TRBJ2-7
TGCGCCAGCAGCCAATCTTCCCGGCGGGTCTACGAGCAGTACTTC
CASSQSSRRVYEQYF
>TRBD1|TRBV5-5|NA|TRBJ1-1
TGTGCCAGCAGCTTCCCAGGGGGCCGGACTGAAGCTTTCTTT
CASSFPGGRTEAFF
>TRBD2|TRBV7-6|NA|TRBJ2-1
TGTGCCAGCAGTCCCACAGGACTAGCGAACTCCTACAATGAGCAGTTCTTC
CASSPTGLANSYNEQFF
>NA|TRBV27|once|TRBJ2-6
TGTGCCAGCCGCGTCTCTGGGGCCAACGTCCTGACTTTC
CASRVSGANVLTF
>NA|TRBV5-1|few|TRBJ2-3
TGCGCCAGCCGAACAGCCACTAGCACAGATACGCAGTATTTT
CASRTATSTDTQYF
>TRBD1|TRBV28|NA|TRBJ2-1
TGTGCCAGCAGTGTACAGGGGTTTTACTCCTACAATGAGCAGTTCTTC
CASSVQGFYSYNEQFF
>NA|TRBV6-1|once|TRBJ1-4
TGTGCCAGCAGTCCACAGGGTGTGGAAGAAAAACTGTTTTTT
CASSPQGVEEKLFF
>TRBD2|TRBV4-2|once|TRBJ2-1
TGTGCCAGCAGCCCCTGGACTAGAAGTTATGAGCAGTTCTTC
CASSPWTRSYEQFF
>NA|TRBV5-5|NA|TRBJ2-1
TGTGCCAGCAGCTTGCGACAGTACAATGAGCAGTTCTTC
CASSLRQYNEQFF
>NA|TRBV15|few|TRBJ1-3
TGTGCCACCAGCAGGGGACCGGGTCGAGGAAACACCATATATTTT
CATSRGPGRGNTIYF
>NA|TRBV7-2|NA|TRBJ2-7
TGTGCCAGCAGCTTGGCTAGCCGGTACGAGCAGTACTTC
CASSLASRYEQYF
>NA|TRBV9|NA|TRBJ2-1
TGTGCCAGCAGCGTAGCTGGCAAGCGCCCCTCCTACAATGAGCAGTTCTTC
CASSVAGKRPSYNEQFF
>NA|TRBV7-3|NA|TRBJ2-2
TGTGCCAGCAGCTTAGGGCTGTCCGGGGAGCTGTTTTTT
CASSLGLSGELFF
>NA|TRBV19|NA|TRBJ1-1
TGTGCCAGTAGTATCCGGGAGGAGGCTTTCTTT
CASSIREEAFF
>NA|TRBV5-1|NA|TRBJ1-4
TGCGCCAGCAGCTCCCGGGTTTCGGGAGCGGAAAAACTGTTTTTT
CASSSRVSGAEKLFF
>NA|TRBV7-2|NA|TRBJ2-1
TGTGCCAGCAGCTTAGATCCCCAGGGACACAATGAGCAGTTCTTC
CASSLDPQGHNEQFF
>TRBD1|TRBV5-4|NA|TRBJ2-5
TGTGCCAGCAGCTGGGACAGGTCCGAAGAGACCCAGTACTTC
CASSWDRSEETQYF
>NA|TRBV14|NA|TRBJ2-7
TGTGCCAGCAGCCAACCAGGGGAGGGCGAGCAGTACTTC
CASSQPGEGEQYF
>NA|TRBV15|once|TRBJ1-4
TGTGCCACCAGCAGAGTCTCTGAAAAACTGTTTTTT
CATSRVSEKLFF
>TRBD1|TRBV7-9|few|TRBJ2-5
TGTGCCAGCAGCGTCTGGACAGGGGAGCAAGAGACCCAGTACTTC
CASSVWTGEQETQYF
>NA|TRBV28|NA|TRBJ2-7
TGTGCCAGCACGGGGACCCAGCCCGCCTACGAGCAGTACTTC
CASTGTQPAYEQYF
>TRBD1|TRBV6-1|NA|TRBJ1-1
TGTGCCAGCAGGGGACAGGGGGCTGGTGAAGCTTTCTTT
CASRGQGAGEAFF
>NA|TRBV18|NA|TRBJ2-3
TGTGCCAGCTCACCGGAAATCACAGATACGCAGTATTTT
CASSPEITDTQYF
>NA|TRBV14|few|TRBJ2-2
TGTGCCAGCAGCCAAGAGCGGCGGGGACCAGGGGGCACCGGGGAGCTGTTTTTT
CASSQERRGPGGTGELFF
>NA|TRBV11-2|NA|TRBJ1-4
TGTGCCAGCAGCGGGAAAGCGGAAAAACTGTTTTTT
CASSGKAEKLFF
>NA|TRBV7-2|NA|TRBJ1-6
TGTGCCAGCAGCATTTTAAGCTCCTATAATTCACCCCTCCACTTT
CASSILSSYNSPLHF
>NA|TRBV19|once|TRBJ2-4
TGTGCCAGTACCCCACGTGCTTCCTTAGCCAAAAACATTCAGTACTTC
CASTPRASLAKNIQYF
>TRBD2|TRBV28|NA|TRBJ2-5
TGTGCCAGCAGTTTCGAGGGAGGGGTGCATGTTGGAGAGACCCAGTACTTC
CASSFEGGVHVGETQYF
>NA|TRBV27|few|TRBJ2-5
TGTGCCAGCAGTTTATCTCGTCGAGAGACCCAGTACTTC
CASSLSRRETQYF